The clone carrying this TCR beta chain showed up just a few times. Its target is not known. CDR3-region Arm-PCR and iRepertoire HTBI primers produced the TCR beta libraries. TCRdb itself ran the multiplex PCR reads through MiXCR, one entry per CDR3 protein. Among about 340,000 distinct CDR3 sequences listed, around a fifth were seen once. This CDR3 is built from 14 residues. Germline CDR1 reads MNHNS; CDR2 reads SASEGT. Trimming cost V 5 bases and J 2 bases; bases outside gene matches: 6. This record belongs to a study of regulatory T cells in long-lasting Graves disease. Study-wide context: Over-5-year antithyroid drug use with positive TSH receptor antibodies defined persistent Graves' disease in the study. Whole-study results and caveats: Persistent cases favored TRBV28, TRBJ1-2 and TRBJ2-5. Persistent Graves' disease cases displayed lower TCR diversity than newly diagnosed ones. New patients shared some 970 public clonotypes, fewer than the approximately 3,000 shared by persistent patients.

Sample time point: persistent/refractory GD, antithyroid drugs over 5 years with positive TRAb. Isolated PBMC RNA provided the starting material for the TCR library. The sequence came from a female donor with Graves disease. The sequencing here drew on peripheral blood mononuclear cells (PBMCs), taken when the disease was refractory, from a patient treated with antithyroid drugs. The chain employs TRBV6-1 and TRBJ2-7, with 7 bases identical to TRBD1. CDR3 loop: CASSLQDRTYEQYF. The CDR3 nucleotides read TGTGCCAGCAGTCTCCAGGACAGGACCTACGAGCAGTACTTC.